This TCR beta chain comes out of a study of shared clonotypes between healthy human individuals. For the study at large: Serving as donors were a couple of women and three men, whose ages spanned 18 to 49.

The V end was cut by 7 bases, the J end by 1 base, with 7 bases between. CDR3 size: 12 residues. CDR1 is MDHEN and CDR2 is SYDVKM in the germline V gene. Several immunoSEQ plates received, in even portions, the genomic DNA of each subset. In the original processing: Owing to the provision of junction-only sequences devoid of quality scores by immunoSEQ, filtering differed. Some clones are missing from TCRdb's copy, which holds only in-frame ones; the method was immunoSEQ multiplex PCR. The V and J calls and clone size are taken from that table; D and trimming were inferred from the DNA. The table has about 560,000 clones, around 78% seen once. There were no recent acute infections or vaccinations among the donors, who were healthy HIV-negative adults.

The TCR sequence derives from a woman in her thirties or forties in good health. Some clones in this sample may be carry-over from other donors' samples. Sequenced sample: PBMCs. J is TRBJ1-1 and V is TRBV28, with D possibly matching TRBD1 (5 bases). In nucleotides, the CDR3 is TGTGCCAGCATGAGGGGGAACACTGAAGCTTTCTTT. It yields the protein CASMRGNTEAFF.